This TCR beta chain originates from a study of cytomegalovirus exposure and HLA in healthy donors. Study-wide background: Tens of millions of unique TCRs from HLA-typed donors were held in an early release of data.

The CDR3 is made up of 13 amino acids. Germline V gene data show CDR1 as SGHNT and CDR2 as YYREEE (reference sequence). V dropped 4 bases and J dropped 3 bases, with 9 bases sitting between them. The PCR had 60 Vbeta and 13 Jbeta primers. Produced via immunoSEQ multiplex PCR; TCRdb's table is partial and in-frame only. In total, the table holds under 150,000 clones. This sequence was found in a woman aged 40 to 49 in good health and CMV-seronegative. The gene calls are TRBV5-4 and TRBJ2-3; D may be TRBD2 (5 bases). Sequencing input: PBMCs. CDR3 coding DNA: TGTGCCAGCAGCCCCGAGCGGACAGATACGCAGTATTTT. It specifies CASSPERTDTQYF.